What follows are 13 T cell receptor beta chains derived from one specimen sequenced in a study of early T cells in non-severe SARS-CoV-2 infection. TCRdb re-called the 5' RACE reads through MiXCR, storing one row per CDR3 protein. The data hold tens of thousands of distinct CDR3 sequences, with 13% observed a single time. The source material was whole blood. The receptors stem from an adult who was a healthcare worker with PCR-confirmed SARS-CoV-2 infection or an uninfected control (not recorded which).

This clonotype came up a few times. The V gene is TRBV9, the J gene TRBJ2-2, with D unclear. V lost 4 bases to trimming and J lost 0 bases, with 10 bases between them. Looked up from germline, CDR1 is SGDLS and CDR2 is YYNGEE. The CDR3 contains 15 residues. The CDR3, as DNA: TGTGCCAGCAGCCCCTCCCTAGCGAACACCGGGGAGCTGTTTTTT. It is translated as CASSPSLANTGELFF. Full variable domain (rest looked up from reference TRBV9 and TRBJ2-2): DSGVTQTPKHLITATGQRVTLRCSPRSGDLSVYWYQQSLDQGLQFLIQYYNGEERAKGNILERFSAQQFPDLHSELNLSSLELGDSALYFCASSPSLANTGELFFGEGSRLTVL.

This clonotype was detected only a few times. The DNA for the CDR3 is TGCAGTGCTAGAGATTTTAGGACCGCCTACGAGCAGTACTTC. This encodes CSARDFRTAYEQYF. This chain links TRBV20-1 with TRBJ2-7; D gene unclear. The germline gives CDR1 DFQATT, CDR2 SNEGSKA (reference sequence). CDR3 length: 14 amino acids. Between the trimmed V and J ends, which lost 0 bases and 2 bases, there was a span of 11 bases.

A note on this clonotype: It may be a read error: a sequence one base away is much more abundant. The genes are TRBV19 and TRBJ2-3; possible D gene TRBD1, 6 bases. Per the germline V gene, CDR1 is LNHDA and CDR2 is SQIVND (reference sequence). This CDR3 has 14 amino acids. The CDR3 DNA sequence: TGTGTCAGTGTAAGCAGGGGTTTGCCAGATACGCAGTATTTT. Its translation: CVSVSRGLPDTQYF.

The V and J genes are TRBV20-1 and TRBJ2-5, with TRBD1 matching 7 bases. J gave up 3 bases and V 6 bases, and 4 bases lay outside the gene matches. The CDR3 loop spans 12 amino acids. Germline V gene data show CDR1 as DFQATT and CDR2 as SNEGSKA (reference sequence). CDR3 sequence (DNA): TGCAGTGCAAAGGGGGCGAAAGAGACCCAGTACTTC. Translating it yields CSAKGAKETQYF.

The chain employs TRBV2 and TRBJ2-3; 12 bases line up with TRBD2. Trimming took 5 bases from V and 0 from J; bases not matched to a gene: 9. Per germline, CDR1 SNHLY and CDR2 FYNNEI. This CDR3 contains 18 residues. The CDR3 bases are TGTGCCAGCAGTTCCGGACTAGCGGGGCTTCCAAGCACAGATACGCAGTATTTT. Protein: CASSSGLAGLPSTDTQYF.

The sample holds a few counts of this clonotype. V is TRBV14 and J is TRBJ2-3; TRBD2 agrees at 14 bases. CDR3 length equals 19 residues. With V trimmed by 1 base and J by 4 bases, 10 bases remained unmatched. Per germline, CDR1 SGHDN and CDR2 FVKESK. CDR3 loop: CASSQVGTSGRSWADTQYF. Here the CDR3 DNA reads TGTGCCAGCAGCCAAGTAGGGACTAGCGGGAGAAGTTGGGCAGATACGCAGTATTTT.

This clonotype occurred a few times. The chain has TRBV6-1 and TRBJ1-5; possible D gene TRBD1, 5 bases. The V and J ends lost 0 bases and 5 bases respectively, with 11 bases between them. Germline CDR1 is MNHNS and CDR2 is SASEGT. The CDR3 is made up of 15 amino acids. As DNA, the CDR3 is TGTGCCAGCAGTGAAGCGTGGACGGGGGATCAGCCCCAGCATTTT. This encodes CASSEAWTGDQPQHF.

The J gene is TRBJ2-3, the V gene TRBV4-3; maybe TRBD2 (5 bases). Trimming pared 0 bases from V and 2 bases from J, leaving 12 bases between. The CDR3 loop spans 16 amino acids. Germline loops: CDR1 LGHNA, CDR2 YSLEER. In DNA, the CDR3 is TGCGCCAGCAGCCAAGATGCCCGGGGTCCCACAGATACGCAGTATTTT. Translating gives CASSQDARGPTDTQYF.

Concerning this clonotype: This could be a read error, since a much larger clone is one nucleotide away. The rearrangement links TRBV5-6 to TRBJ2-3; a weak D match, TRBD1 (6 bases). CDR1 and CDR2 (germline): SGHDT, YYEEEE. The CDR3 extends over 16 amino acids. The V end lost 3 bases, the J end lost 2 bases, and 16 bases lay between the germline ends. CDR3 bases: TGTGCCAGCAGCTCCTCTGGGGGCCCCGACACAGATACGCAGTATTTT. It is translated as CASSSSGGPDTDTQYF.

The CDR3 nucleotides are TGCAGCGCACAGGACCACTCCTACAATGAGCAGTTCTTC. Amino acid sequence: CSAQDHSYNEQFF. The V call is TRBV29-1, the J call TRBJ2-1; D is possibly TRBD1 (5 bases). Trimming left V 7 bases short and J 0 bases short, with 10 bases between. The CDR3 has 13 residues. CDR1 and CDR2 (germline): SQVTM, ANQGSEA.

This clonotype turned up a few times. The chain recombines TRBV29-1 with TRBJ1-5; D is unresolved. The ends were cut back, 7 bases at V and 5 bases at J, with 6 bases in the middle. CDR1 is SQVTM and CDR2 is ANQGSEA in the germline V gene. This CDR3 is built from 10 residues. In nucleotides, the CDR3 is TGCAGCGGCGTTGATCAGCCCCAGCATTTT. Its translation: CSGVDQPQHF.

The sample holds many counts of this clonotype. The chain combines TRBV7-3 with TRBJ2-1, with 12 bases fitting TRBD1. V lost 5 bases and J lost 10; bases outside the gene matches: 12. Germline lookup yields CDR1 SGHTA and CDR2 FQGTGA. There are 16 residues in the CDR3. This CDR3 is CASSGTGTGGRTEQFF. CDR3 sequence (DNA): TGTGCCAGCAGCGGAACCGGGACAGGGGGCCGCACGGAGCAGTTCTTC.

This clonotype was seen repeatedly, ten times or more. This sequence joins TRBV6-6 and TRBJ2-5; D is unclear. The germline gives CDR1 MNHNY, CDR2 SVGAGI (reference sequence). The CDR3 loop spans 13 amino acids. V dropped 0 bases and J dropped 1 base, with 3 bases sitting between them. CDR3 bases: TGTGCCAGCAGTTACTCGGCCCAAGAGACCCAGTACTTC. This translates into CASSYSAQETQYF.